The rows below give T cell receptor beta chains drawn from one sample of a study of cytomegalovirus exposure and HLA in healthy donors. The assay was immunoSEQ multiplex PCR, and TCRdb's table has in-frame clones only and misses some. The sample records approximately 190,000 clones, roughly four fifths being singletons. The source material was PBMCs. The source is a woman younger than 45 in good health and CMV-seropositive. Both conserved end residues are part of each CDR3. D genes are given only for firm matches. Clone sizes are given selectively: once, few, many, or a class where the clone is expanded.

TRBV7-2	.	.	TRBJ1-5	TGTGCCAGCAGCTTTCAGGAGGGGAGCAATCAGCCCCAGCATTTT	CASSFQEGSNQPQHF
TRBV30	TRBD2	.	TRBJ2-3	TGTGCCTGGGGAGTAGCGGGAGCTGATACGCAGTATTTT	CAWGVAGADTQYF
TRBV7-8	TRBD2	.	TRBJ2-1	TGTGCCAGCAGCGCCCGAGCGGGGGGGCCAAAATCCCGGGAGCAGTTCTTC	CASSARAGGPKSREQFF
TRBV5-1	.	.	TRBJ1-3	TGCGCCAGCAGCTTGGGCCCTAGCTCTGGAAACACCATATATTTT	CASSLGPSSGNTIYF
TRBV4-2	.	.	TRBJ1-5	TGTGCCAGCAGCCAGCAGGTATATAGCAATCAGCCCCAGCATTTT	CASSQQVYSNQPQHF
TRBV19	.	.	TRBJ2-7	TGTGCCAGTAGTCCCATTACGGGCTACGAGCAGTACTTC	CASSPITGYEQYF
TRBV28	.	.	TRBJ2-3	TGTGCCAGCATCCGGGCAGGGGGCACAGATACGCAGTATTTT	CASIRAGGTDTQYF
TRBV5-1	.	.	TRBJ2-4	TGCGCCAGCAGCTTGGGAGTAGATACAAACATTCAGTACTTC	CASSLGVDTNIQYF
TRBV9	TRBD2	.	TRBJ2-3	TGTGCCAGCAGCGTCCGTCGGGGGGACGTCACAGATACGCAGTATTTT	CASSVRRGDVTDTQYF
TRBV5-8	TRBD2	.	TRBJ2-3	TGTGCCAGCAGCTCGAAACTAGCGGGGTACACAGATACGCAGTATTTT	CASSSKLAGYTDTQYF
TRBV7-9	.	.	TRBJ1-1	TGTGCCAGCAACCCCATGGGCCAGGGGCAAGCTTTCTTT	CASNPMGQGQAFF
TRBV9	.	once	TRBJ2-3	TGTGCCAGCAGCCAACCCAGGAGCACAGATACGCAGTATTTT	CASSQPRSTDTQYF
TRBV28	TRBD1	few	TRBJ1-2	TGTGCCAGCAGTTTCCTACAGGGGGCGAATGGCTACACCTTC	CASSFLQGANGYTF
TRBV7-7	.	.	TRBJ2-2	TGTGCTAGCAGCCAATTCCAAACCGGGGAGCTGTTTTTT	CASSQFQTGELFF
TRBV5-1	TRBD2	.	TRBJ2-5	TGCGCCAGCAGCTTGGGGGCCGGACTAGAAGCGACCCAGTACTTC	CASSLGAGLEATQYF
TRBV7-2	TRBD1	.	TRBJ2-3	TGTGCCAGCAGCTTGGACAGGGTCCGGACAGATACGCAGTATTTT	CASSLDRVRTDTQYF
TRBV5-1	.	.	TRBJ2-7	TGCGCCAGCAGCTCGATCGCGGGGAGCTCCTACGAGCAGTACTTC	CASSSIAGSSYEQYF
TRBV30	.	few	TRBJ1-5	TGTGCCTGGGCACAGGGAAGGAACAATCAGCCCCAGCATTTT	CAWAQGRNNQPQHF
TRBV5-6	TRBD1	.	TRBJ1-4	TGTGCCAGCAGCGCGGGACAGGGTATAGAGTTAACTAATGAAAAACTGTTTTTT	CASSAGQGIELTNEKLFF
TRBV29-1	.	.	TRBJ2-1	TGCAGCGTACAGGACAATGAGCAGTTCTTC	CSVQDNEQFF
TRBV7-3	.	.	TRBJ2-5	TGTGCCAGCAGCTTATACAGGGCAGAGACCCAGTACTTC	CASSLYRAETQYF
TRBV7-8	TRBD2	.	TRBJ2-5	TGTGCCAGCAGCTTAAGTTCGGGGGGAGGGCAGTACTTC	CASSLSSGGGQYF
TRBV7-6	TRBD2	.	TRBJ2-1	TGTGCCAGCAGCTCAAGTGGACTAGCGGGGGGGCAGGAGCAGTTCTTC	CASSSSGLAGGQEQFF
TRBV25-1	.	few	TRBJ1-1	TGTGCCAGCAGTGCCCCACTACAGGGGAACACTGAAGCTTTCTTT	CASSAPLQGNTEAFF
TRBV9	.	once	TRBJ2-1	TGTGCCAGCAGCGTAGGGCGGGCCTCCTACAATGAGCAGTTCTTC	CASSVGRASYNEQFF
TRBV5-1	.	.	TRBJ1-4	TGCGCCAGCAGCTTCGGAGCAACTAATGAAAAACTGTTTTTT	CASSFGATNEKLFF
TRBV7-6	TRBD1	.	TRBJ1-5	TGTGCCAGCAGCTTAGTTGCGGGACAGGGGGCGATGGGCAATCAGCCCCAGCATTTT	CASSLVAGQGAMGNQPQHF
TRBV28	TRBD1	.	TRBJ1-1	TGTGCCAGCAGCAGGGGGTGGACTGAAGCTTTCTTT	CASSRGWTEAFF
TRBV6-5	.	.	TRBJ2-7	TGTGCCAGCAGTTACGGTTCCACTCTAGATTTACAGTACTTC	CASSYGSTLDLQYF
TRBV15	.	.	TRBJ2-7	TGTGCCACCAGCAGAGATCAAGGGGCCTCCTACGAGCAGTACTTC	CATSRDQGASYEQYF
TRBV29-1	TRBD2	.	TRBJ2-5	TGCAGCGCCGGGGGGGGTGGAGAGACCCAGTACTTC	CSAGGGGETQYF